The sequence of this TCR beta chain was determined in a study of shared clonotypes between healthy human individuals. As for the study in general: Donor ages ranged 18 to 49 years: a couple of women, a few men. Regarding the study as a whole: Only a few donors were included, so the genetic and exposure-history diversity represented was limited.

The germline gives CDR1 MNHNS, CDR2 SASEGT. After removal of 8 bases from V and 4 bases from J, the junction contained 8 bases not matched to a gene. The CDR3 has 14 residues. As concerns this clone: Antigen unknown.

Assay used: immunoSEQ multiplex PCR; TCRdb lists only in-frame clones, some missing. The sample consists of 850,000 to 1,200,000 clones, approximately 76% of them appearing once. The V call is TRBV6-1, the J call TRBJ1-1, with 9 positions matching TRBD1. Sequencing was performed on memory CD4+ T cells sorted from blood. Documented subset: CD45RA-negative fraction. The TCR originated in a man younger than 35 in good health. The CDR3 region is CASARDRGVTEAFF. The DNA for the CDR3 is TGTGCCAGCGCGAGAGACAGGGGGGTCACTGAAGCTTTCTTT.